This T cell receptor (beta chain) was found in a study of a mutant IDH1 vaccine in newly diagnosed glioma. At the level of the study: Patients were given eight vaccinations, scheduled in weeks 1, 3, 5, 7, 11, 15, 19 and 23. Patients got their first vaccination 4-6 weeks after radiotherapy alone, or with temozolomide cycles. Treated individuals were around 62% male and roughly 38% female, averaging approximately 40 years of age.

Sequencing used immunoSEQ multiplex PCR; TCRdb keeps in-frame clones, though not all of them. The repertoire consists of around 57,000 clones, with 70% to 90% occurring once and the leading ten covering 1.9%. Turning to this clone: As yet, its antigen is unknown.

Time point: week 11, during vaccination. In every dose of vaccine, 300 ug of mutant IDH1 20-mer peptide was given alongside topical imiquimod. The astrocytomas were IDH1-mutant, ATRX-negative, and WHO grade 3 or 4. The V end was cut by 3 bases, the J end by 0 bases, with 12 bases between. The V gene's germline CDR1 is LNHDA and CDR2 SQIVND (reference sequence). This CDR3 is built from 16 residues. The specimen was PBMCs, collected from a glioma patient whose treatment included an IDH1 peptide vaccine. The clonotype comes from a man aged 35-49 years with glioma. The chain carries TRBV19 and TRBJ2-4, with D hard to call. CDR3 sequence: CASSMNFHGAKNIQYF. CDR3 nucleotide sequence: TGTGCCAGTAGTATGAACTTCCACGGAGCCAAAAACATTCAGTACTTC.